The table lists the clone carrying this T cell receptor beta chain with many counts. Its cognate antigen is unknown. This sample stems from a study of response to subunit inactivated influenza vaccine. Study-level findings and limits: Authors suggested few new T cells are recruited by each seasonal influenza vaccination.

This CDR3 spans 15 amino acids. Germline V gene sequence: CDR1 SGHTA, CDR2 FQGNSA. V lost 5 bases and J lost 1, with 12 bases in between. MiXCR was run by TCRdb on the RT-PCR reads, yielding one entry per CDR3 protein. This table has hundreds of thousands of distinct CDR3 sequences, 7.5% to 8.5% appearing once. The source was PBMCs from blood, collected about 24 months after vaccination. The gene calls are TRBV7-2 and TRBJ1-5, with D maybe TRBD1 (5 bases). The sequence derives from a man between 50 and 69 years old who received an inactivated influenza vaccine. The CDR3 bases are TGTGCCAGCAGCCGGGACGGACAAAGCAATCAGCCCCAGCATTTT. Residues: CASSRDGQSNQPQHF.